This T cell receptor beta chain was identified during a study of untreated major depressive disorder. From germline, CDR1 is MNHEY and CDR2 SMNVEV (reference sequence). V lost 0 bases and J 5 bases, leaving 9 bases between the germline ends. CDR3 length: 14 residues. The protocol was immunoSEQ multiplex PCR, while the TCRdb copy is restricted to in-frame clones and leaves out a portion. This sample has about 21,000 clones, with roughly 89% found just once. This sequence originates from a woman aged 40 to 50 in good health. Sequences were obtained from CD4+ T cells from PBMCs. The chain links TRBV27 to TRBJ2-3; D gene uncertain. The CDR3 sequence: CASSLSSWVDTQYF. For the CDR3, the DNA is TGTGCCAGCAGTTTATCCTCCTGGGTAGATACGCAGTATTTT.